The entry below describes one TCR beta chain. Its antigen has not been determined. There are no base qualities to consult, and no much larger clone falls within one base. The immunoSEQ Assay, a bias-controlled multiplex PCR, was used to amplify TCRbeta CDR3 regions from genomic DNA. For the original study's pipeline: The number of nucleated cells in each sample was estimated from the amplification of reference gene primers within the assay. Sequence reads were collapsed and filtered to measure the absolute abundance of every unique TCRbeta CDR3 rearrangement. For each sample, productive Simpson clonality was calculated by taking the square root of Simpson's diversity index across productive rearrangements. Sourced from immuneACCESS, this table was stored by TCRdb with only in-frame sequences that have V and J called. A share of the clones is absent; for the studies checked, an unresolved V gene accounts for under half, and the remainder has no known explanation. V, J and clone size were drawn from that table, and D and trimming were deduced from the DNA. The sample yields hundreds of thousands of clones; 80% to 90% were counted once. The ten top clones hold roughly 4.5% of the sample.

This entry comes from a study of blood T cell repertoires in COVID-19 (dated by TCRdb to 2018 to 2020). About the study as a whole: Samples covering the acute and convalescent phases of COVID-19 were provided by collaborators in the United States, Italy and Spain. The repertoires were released in a freely available public database intended as a resource for research on the immune response to SARS-CoV-2. Nearly every sample came with metadata listing a de-identified subject ID, COVID-19 status, age in years and sex. Deeply sampled blood TCRbeta repertoires from subjects exposed to, actively infected with, or recovered from COVID-19 were included in the dataset. Where available, HLA class I and class II types were taken from metadata supplied by the sample provider and were not determined by assay-based typing. Samples were obtained from the ongoing ImmuneRACE study (first 160 participants) and from over 1,000 subjects provided by 6 global collaborators. The material from the prospective study consisted of cDNA or gDNA derived from T cells, B-cell-depleted T cells, or PBMCs.

The germline ends are 13 bases apart after V is trimmed by 3 bases and J by 8 bases. The CDR3, cysteine through phenylalanine, is 14 amino acids long. Only the CDR3 DNA stays, 42 bases, in frame from base 1. CDR1 and CDR2 are drawn from the germline V gene: KGHSH, LQKENI. Whole blood was collected in K2EDTA tubes by collaborating institutions according to the institutions' own protocols. For TCRbeta analysis, collaborators shipped samples in one of three forms: frozen whole blood, isolated PBMCs, or DNA extracted from either of those sample types. Results the study describes overall, beyond this receptor: Clinical and demographic metadata were provided uncurated, with the amount varying by source and participant.

The TCR comes from a man aged 45-65 years with acute or convalescent COVID-19. The specimen sequenced was peripheral blood. The V gene is TRBV18 and the J gene is TRBJ1-4; the D gene is perhaps TRBD1, on 5 matching bases. The DNA sequence is TGTGCCAGCTCACCGACAGCCGGAGAGGAAAAACTGTTTTTT. This codes for CASSPTAGEEKLFF.